This entry concerns a single T cell receptor (beta chain). These data belong to a study of cytomegalovirus exposure and HLA in healthy donors. The CDR3 runs 13 residues. With 3 bases removed from V and 2 bases from J, the gap between germline ends came to 9 bases. Germline loops: CDR1 SGDLS, CDR2 YYNGEE. This cohort consisted of healthy bone marrow donors. PCR involved 60 Vbeta and 13 Jbeta primers. How the authors handled the data: An analysis performed later counted 81 million or so unique TCR beta chains (roughly 11 million of them shared). Using immunoSEQ multiplex PCR, the repertoire was profiled, and TCRdb retains in-frame clones only, with some absent. That table supplies the V and J calls and clone size; D and trimming were determined from the DNA. In the table there are over 75,000 clones, over 60% of which are singletons.

The receptor comes from a man in his 60s in good health and CMV-seropositive. The chain couples TRBV9 to TRBJ2-7, with D possibly being TRBD2 (6 bases). Sequences were obtained from PBMCs. The CDR3 DNA sequence: TGTGCCAGCAGCGGCGGGACTCCCTACGAGCAGTACTTC. Residues: CASSGGTPYEQYF. The full variable domain, rest sourced from reference TRBV9 and TRBJ2-7, is DSGVTQTPKHLITATGQRVTLRCSPRSGDLSVYWYQQSLDQGLQFLIQYYNGEERAKGNILERFSAQQFPDLHSELNLSSLELGDSALYFCASSGGTPYEQYFGPGTRLTVT.